This passage covers 14 T cell receptor beta chains from one sample sequenced in a study of regulatory T cells in long-lasting Graves disease. The time point here: newly diagnosed GD, antithyroid drugs for less than 3 months. PBMCs provided the RNA from which the TCR library was made. Assembly of TCR beta libraries relied on iRepertoire HTBI primers together with Arm-PCR of CDR3 regions. TCRdb processed the multiplex PCR reads anew with MiXCR; each CDR3 protein has one entry. The sample yields about 540,000 distinct CDR3 sequences, roughly 14% seen once. The same data also contributed to another study, on T cells in Graves' hyperthyroidism and ophthalmopathy.

The sequencing used peripheral blood mononuclear cells (PBMCs), collected at new diagnosis, from a patient treated with antithyroid drugs. These receptors were collected from a young man with Graves disease.

The table lists this clonotype with a few counts. The genes are TRBV6-5 and TRBJ2-1, with a tentative D call TRBD2 (6 bases). Per the germline V gene, CDR1 is MNHEY and CDR2 is SVGAGI. V lost 2 bases and J lost 6, with 14 bases in between. CDR3 length equals 15 residues. The CDR3 reads CASSYDPTSTNEQFF. CDR3 nucleotides: TGTGCCAGCAGTTACGATCCTACTAGCACCAATGAGCAGTTCTTC.

The rearrangement joins TRBV4-1 to TRBJ2-5; D is unresolved. Trimming left V 0 bases short and J 4 bases short, with 12 bases between. Germline-derived CDR1 and CDR2 are MGHRA and YSYEKL. CDR3 length: 15 amino acids. The CDR3 here is CASSQEARTPETQYF. DNA of the CDR3: TGCGCCAGCAGCCAAGAGGCTAGGACCCCAGAGACCCAGTACTTC.

This clonotype was counted only a few times. The V gene is TRBV27, the J gene TRBJ1-5; possible D gene TRBD1, 5 bases. Trimming took 5 bases from V and 0 from J, leaving 8 bases between them. Germline assignment: CDR1 MNHEY and CDR2 SMNVEV (reference sequence). The CDR3 length is 14 residues. In nucleotides, the CDR3 is TGTGCCAGCAGTAGACAGAATAGCAATCAGCCCCAGCATTTT. Amino acids: CASSRQNSNQPQHF.

This clonotype was observed a handful of times. The junction differs from germline at one of its ends, possibly a read error. This chain connects TRBV10-3 to TRBJ2-1; 10 nucleotides align to TRBD1. Germline values: CDR1 ENHRY, CDR2 SYGVKD. This CDR3 is 19 amino acids long. The CDR3 sequence is CAIAGQGSADYRSFNEQFF. The CDR3 DNA reads as TGTGCCATCGCGGGACAGGGGTCTGCGGACTACCGTTCCTTCAATGAGCAGTTCTTC.

The count of this clonotype is one. The rearrangement joins TRBV4-1 to TRBJ2-5; 7 bases are shared with TRBD2. Germline-derived CDR1 and CDR2 are MGHRA and YSYEKL. V gave up 0 bases and J gave up 5 bases; unmatched junction bases: 15. The CDR3 runs 18 residues. The DNA of the CDR3 is TGCGCCAGCAGCCAAGATGGCGGGAGAGCGGCGGAGCGGGAGACCCAGTACTTC. Protein sequence: CASSQDGGRAAERETQYF.

The sample holds many counts of this clonotype. The chain employs TRBV30 and TRBJ1-5; D is ambiguous. V was clipped by 0 bases and J by 7 bases, with 10 bases between them. Germline V gives CDR1 GTSNPN, CDR2 SVGIG (reference sequence). The CDR3 totals 13 residues. The CDR3 region has the DNA TGTGCCTGGAGTGTACAAGGAGGGCAGCCCCAGCATTTT. The encoded protein is CAWSVQGGQPQHF.

V is TRBV29-1 and J is TRBJ1-1; D uncertain. The CDR3 covers 13 residues. Trimming stripped 7 bases from V and 2 bases from J, with 14 bases between. Germline assignment: CDR1 SQVTM and CDR2 ANQGSEA. In DNA form, the CDR3 reads TGCAGCGCTGGGAGGGTCGGAAACACTGAAGCTTTCTTT. It specifies CSAGRVGNTEAFF. The full variable domain, its missing parts supplied by reference TRBV29-1 and TRBJ1-1, is SAVISQKPSRDICQRGTSLTIQCQVDSQVTMMFWYRQQPGQSLTLIATANQGSEATYESGFVIDKFPISRPNLTFSTLTVSNMSPEDSSIYLCSAGRVGNTEAFFGQGTRLTVV.

This clonotype was counted ten times or more. V is TRBV29-1 and J is TRBJ2-1, with TRBD2 as a possible D gene (6 bases). CDR3 length: 11 amino acids. The germline gives CDR1 SQVTM, CDR2 ANQGSEA. The V end lost 3 bases, the J end lost 9 bases, and 9 bases lay between the germline ends. The CDR3 nucleotides read TGCAGCGTTGAGGGACTGGGTGAGCAGTTCTTC. Protein sequence: CSVEGLGEQFF.

This clonotype has a handful of counts. This chain uses TRBV7-9 with TRBJ1-3; D call uncertain. The CDR3 has 11 amino acids. The V end was cut by 6 bases, the J end by 2 bases, with 2 bases between. Germline CDR1 and CDR2: SEHNR and FQNEAQ (reference sequence). CDR3 DNA: TGTGCCAGCAGTGCTGGAAACACCATATATTTT. Protein: CASSAGNTIYF.

With regard to this clonotype: A read error is likely here: a far larger clone is one base away. The rearrangement uses TRBV7-9 and TRBJ2-3, with D perhaps TRBD2 (5 bases). The J call may be wrong; the DNA end is better matched by TRBJ2-5. Germline CDR1 is SEHNR and CDR2 is FQNEAQ (reference sequence). The CDR3 is 12 amino acids. The CDR3 loop reads CASGLPGGTQYF. The CDR3 DNA reads as TGTGCCAGCGGCTTACCAGGAGGGACCCAGTACTTC.

This clonotype was detected ten times or more. The gene calls are TRBV24-1 and TRBJ2-2; D is unresolved. CDR1 is KGHDR, CDR2 SFDVKD, per germline. Between the trimmed V and J ends, which lost 3 bases and 0 bases, there was a span of 19 bases. The CDR3 length is 19 residues. CDR3 DNA: TGTGCCACCAGTGATCACCGGAGAGGAATTTTCCCGAACACCGGGGAGCTGTTTTTT. As protein: CATSDHRRGIFPNTGELFF.

This clonotype was detected many times. V is TRBV11-2 and J is TRBJ2-3; TRBD2 aligns across 7 bases. Germline V lookup: CDR1 SGHAT, CDR2 FQNNGV. This CDR3 region has 15 residues. J gave up 2 bases and V 1 base, and 3 bases lay outside the gene matches. The CDR3 DNA follows: TGTGCCAGCAGCTTAGCCGGACTAGACACAGATACGCAGTATTTT. Amino acid sequence: CASSLAGLDTDTQYF. Using reference TRBV11-2 and TRBJ2-3 for the parts outside the CDR3, the full variable domain is EAGVAQSPRYKIIEKRQSVAFWCNPISGHATLYWYQQILGQGPKLLIQFQNNGVVDDSQLPKDRFSAERLKGVDSTLKIQPAKLEDSAVYLCASSLAGLDTDTQYFGPGTRLTVL.

This clonotype was picked up many times. This chain connects TRBV15 to TRBJ2-1; 9 nucleotides align to TRBD1. Germline V CDR1 and CDR2: LNHNV, YYDKDF (reference sequence). V shed 9 bases and J 6 bases; nucleotides not matched to a gene: 3. The CDR3 is 12 amino acids. The CDR3 nucleotides read TGTGCCACGGGACAGGGAACCAATGAGCAGTTCTTC. It yields the protein CATGQGTNEQFF.

This clonotype showed up many times. The V call is TRBV18, the J call TRBJ2-7; D might be TRBD2 (5 bases). The length of the CDR3 is 13 residues. Germline V gene data show CDR1 as KGHSH and CDR2 as LQKENI. V dropped 6 bases and J dropped 6 bases, with 15 bases sitting between them. CDR3 loop: CASSHSLGVEQYF. In nucleotides, the CDR3 is TGTGCCAGCTCGCATAGCCTCGGGGTCGAGCAGTACTTC.